One T cell receptor beta chain is described in this entry. The data originate from a study of blood T cell repertoires in COVID-19. Study in general: Whether acute or convalescent, the COVID-19 samples came from the United States, Italy and Spain. PBMCs, B-cell-depleted T cells, or T cells provided the cDNA or gDNA that made up the material.

This table comes from immunoSEQ multiplex PCR, and its TCRdb copy is limited to in-frame clones, with some not included. Among around 280,000 clones listed, around 89% were seen once. Participant ages covered roughly 18 to 90 years across approximately 25 US areas. Sequencing input: PBMCs or T cells enriched from blood (not recorded which). The sequence was obtained from a woman aged 18 to 35 with acute COVID-19.

CDR3 DNA: TGTGCCAGTAGTGCCAGGGACAGGGGGCAAGAGACCCAGTACTTC. This codes for CASSARDRGQETQYF. The V and J genes are TRBV19 and TRBJ2-5; 11 nucleotides line up with TRBD1. The length of the CDR3 is 15 residues. The germline gives CDR1 LNHDA, CDR2 SQIVND (reference sequence). With 5 bases clipped from V and 2 bases from J, the junction kept 4 bases outside the gene matches. The whole variable domain, filled in from reference TRBV19 and TRBJ2-5, reads DGGITQSPKYLFRKEGQNVTLSCEQNLNHDAMYWYRQDPGQGLRLIYYSQIVNDFQKGDIAEGYSVSREKKESFPLTVTSAQKNPTAFYLCASSARDRGQETQYFGPGTRLLVL.